The 29 T cell receptor beta chains below were found in one sample sequenced in a study of T cells in localized non-small cell lung cancer. Sequenced by immunoSEQ multiplex PCR; TCRdb stores in-frame clones only, minus some. The sample includes some 50,000 clones, about 76% of them seen just once. The input for sequencing was peripheral blood mononuclear cells, taken before any cancer treatment. These receptor sequences come from a man aged 35 to 69 with stage III lung adenocarcinoma.

The V gene is TRBV7-9, the J gene TRBJ2-5, with unresolved D. CDR1 and CDR2 (germline): SEHNR, FQNEAQ (reference sequence). The CDR3 is made up of 14 amino acids. V was pared by 3 bases and J by 5 bases, with 13 bases between. Here the CDR3 reads CASSLVTASETQYF. Written as DNA, the CDR3 is TGTGCCAGCAGCTTGGTAACGGCATCTGAGACCCAGTACTTC.

The gene calls are TRBV29-1 and TRBJ2-1; 8 bases map to TRBD2. Germline V CDR1 and CDR2: SQVTM, ANQGSEA. The length of the CDR3 is 13 residues. Here the CDR3 reads CRGSPGGNNEQFF. The DNA of the CDR3 is TGCAGAGGTAGCCCGGGGGGGAACAATGAGCAGTTCTTC.

The chain uses TRBV6-5 and TRBJ1-6; 7 bases line up with TRBD1. The CDR3 is made up of 14 amino acids. Germline-derived CDR1 and CDR2 are MNHEY and SVGAGI. V lost 4 bases, J lost 7 bases, and 4 bases stayed unmatched. CDR3 sequence (DNA): TGTGCCAGCAGTTGGCCAGGGGGGAATTCACCCCTCCACTTT. Translation: CASSWPGGNSPLHF.

CDR3 amino acids: CASSLGTGGNQPQHF. CDR3 sequence (DNA): TGCGCCAGCAGTCTTGGGACAGGGGGCAATCAGCCCCAGCATTTT. The chain joins TRBV10-2 to TRBJ1-5; 10 positions match TRBD1. Germline V gives CDR1 WSHSY, CDR2 SAAADI. There are 15 residues in the CDR3. With V trimmed by 5 bases and J by 2 bases, 3 bases remained unmatched.

The rearrangement uses TRBV5-1 and TRBJ2-7; D is undetermined. This CDR3 has 14 amino acids. Germline V CDR1 and CDR2: SGHRS, YFSETQ. V lost 2 bases, J lost 5 bases, and 14 bases lay in between. The CDR3 region is CASSLAGATNEQYF. CDR3 sequence (DNA): TGCGCCAGCAGCTTAGCAGGCGCCACGAACGAGCAGTACTTC. The whole variable domain, remainder taken from reference TRBV5-1 and TRBJ2-7, is KAGVTQTPRYLIKTRGQQVTLSCSPISGHRSVSWYQQTPGQGLQFLFEYFSETQRNKGNFPGRFSGRQFSNSRSEMNVSTLELGDSALYLCASSLAGATNEQYFGPGTRLTVT.

The chain recombines TRBV6-1 with TRBJ2-6, with no clear D. The CDR3 sequence is 15 residues long. Germline CDR1 and CDR2: MNHNS and SASEGT. V lost 5 bases to trimming and J lost 0 bases, with 8 bases between them. The chain's CDR3 is CASSSDVSGANVLTF. CDR3 nucleotide sequence: TGTGCCAGCAGTTCAGACGTCTCTGGGGCCAACGTCCTGACTTTC.

Of note for this clone: This CDR3 is also generated by other DNA sequences in the sample. The chain couples TRBV5-1 to TRBJ2-5, with D perhaps assigned TRBD1 or TRBD2 (5 bases each). Germline CDR1 reads SGHRS; CDR2 reads YFSETQ. CDR3 length: 15 amino acids. V gave up 0 bases and J gave up 2 bases, with 11 bases separating them. The CDR3: CASSLAGTGQETQYF. DNA of the CDR3: TGCGCCAGCAGCTTGGCAGGGACGGGGCAAGAGACCCAGTACTTC. The full variable domain, with the rest looked up from reference TRBV5-1 and TRBJ2-5, is KAGVTQTPRYLIKTRGQQVTLSCSPISGHRSVSWYQQTPGQGLQFLFEYFSETQRNKGNFPGRFSGRQFSNSRSEMNVSTLELGDSALYLCASSLAGTGQETQYFGPGTRLLVL.

The chain carries TRBV9 and TRBJ2-2, with 7 bases that match TRBD2. V shed 0 bases, J shed 4 bases, and the junction held 0 bases outside the gene matches. Per germline, CDR1 SGDLS and CDR2 YYNGEE. The CDR3 contains 14 residues. Here the CDR3 DNA reads TGTGCCAGCAGCGTAGGGGGGGGCACCGGGGAGCTGTTTTTT. Translation gives CASSVGGGTGELFF. Variable domain in full (rest from reference TRBV9 and TRBJ2-2): DSGVTQTPKHLITATGQRVTLRCSPRSGDLSVYWYQQSLDQGLQFLIQYYNGEERAKGNILERFSAQQFPDLHSELNLSSLELGDSALYFCASSVGGGTGELFFGEGSRLTVL.

The rearrangement uses TRBV5-6 and TRBJ2-3; 12 bases align to TRBD2. This CDR3 is 14 amino acids long. Germline lookup yields CDR1 SGHDT and CDR2 YYEEEE. Trimming removed 2 bases from V and 6 bases from J; junction bases left unmatched: 1. CDR3 DNA: TGTGCCAGCAGCTTAGGGACTAGCGGGGATACGCAGTATTTT. Translation gives CASSLGTSGDTQYF.

V and J are TRBV5-4 and TRBJ2-3, with 11 bases matching TRBD2. Germline-derived CDR1 and CDR2 are SGHNT and YYREEE (reference sequence). The junction had 6 bases not matched to a gene; V was cut back by 3 bases and J by 3 bases. The CDR3 sequence is 16 residues long. The CDR3 DNA reads TGTGCCAGCAGCTACCTGGGACTAGCGGAGACAGATACGCAGTATTTT. Its protein is CASSYLGLAETDTQYF.

The rearrangement joins TRBV9 to TRBJ2-5, with a possible D match to TRBD1 (6 bases). Looked up from germline, CDR1 is SGDLS and CDR2 is YYNGEE. The CDR3 has 16 residues. V dropped 3 bases and J dropped 1 base, with 16 bases sitting between them. CDR3 bases: TGTGCCAGCAGCGCCCGAATAGGACAGCTCCAAGAGACCCAGTACTTC. The encoded protein is CASSARIGQLQETQYF.

The chain carries TRBV27 and TRBJ2-5, with 8 bases matching TRBD2. The J call could be wrong; TRBJ2-7 is a better fit for the DNA end. The CDR3 is made up of 15 amino acids. Germline CDR1 and CDR2: MNHEY and SMNVEV (reference sequence). The CDR3 region has the DNA TGTGCCAGCAGTTCGTCCGGGGGGGCCCCCTACGAGCAGTACTTC. Encoded protein: CASSSSGGAPYEQYF.

The rearrangement links TRBV28 to TRBJ1-2; 7 bases fit TRBD1. J was trimmed by 6 bases and V by 5 bases; bases with no gene match: 3. In germline, CDR1 is MDHEN, CDR2 SYDVKM. The length of the CDR3 is 12 residues. The CDR3 region has the DNA TGTGCCAGCAGTACCACAGGGGATGGCTACACCTTC. Amino acids: CASSTTGDGYTF.

V gene TRBV10-3 combines with J gene TRBJ2-1; the D gene is possibly TRBD1 (6 bases). The CDR3 spans 15 residues. Germline CDR1 and CDR2: ENHRY and SYGVKD. The V end was cut by 2 bases, the J end by 7 bases, with 15 bases between. The CDR3 sequence is CAISENTGTLNEQFF. CDR3 in DNA: TGTGCCATCAGTGAGAACACCGGGACATTGAATGAGCAGTTCTTC.

Of note for this clone: This same CDR3 is encoded by further DNA sequences in the sample. This sequence joins TRBV10-2 and TRBJ2-7; 9 positions agree with TRBD1. CDR3 length: 14 amino acids. J lost 1 base, V lost 5 bases, and 3 bases had no gene match. Germline CDR1 is WSHSY and CDR2 is SAAADI. CDR3 sequence reads: CASSTGGPSYEQYF. Here the CDR3 DNA reads TGCGCCAGCAGTACAGGGGGCCCGTCCTACGAGCAGTACTTC.

The chain joins TRBV27 to TRBJ2-7; 7 nucleotides line up with TRBD1. Germline V CDR1 and CDR2: MNHEY, SMNVEV (reference sequence). This CDR3 is built from 15 residues. The V segment lost 2 bases and the J segment 5 bases; nucleotides outside the gene matches: 9. The CDR3 loop reads CASSLAGTVLDEQYF. CDR3 DNA: TGTGCCAGCAGTTTAGCCGGGACAGTCCTGGACGAGCAGTACTTC.

The genes are TRBV5-1 and TRBJ1-3, with D maybe TRBD1 (6 bases). V was cut by 3 bases and J by 0 bases, with 13 bases left in between. Germline assignment: CDR1 SGHRS and CDR2 YFSETQ. CDR3 length: 16 amino acids. The CDR3 is CASSWKDSLSGNTIYF. Written as DNA, the CDR3 is TGCGCCAGCAGCTGGAAGGACAGCCTCTCTGGAAACACCATATATTTT.

V gene TRBV5-4 combines with J gene TRBJ2-3; D perhaps matches TRBD2 (6 bases). V was clipped by 3 bases and J by 1 base, with 12 bases between them. The CDR3 is 15 amino acids. The V gene's germline CDR1 is SGHNT and CDR2 YYREEE (reference sequence). The CDR3 DNA reads as TGTGCCAGCAGCTCCGGAACGGGGGGCACAGATACGCAGTATTTT. Encoded protein: CASSSGTGGTDTQYF.

This clone is a singleton in its sample. This chain connects TRBV5-6 to TRBJ1-5, with unresolved D. Looked up from germline, CDR1 is SGHDT and CDR2 is YYEEEE. With 1 base removed from V and 7 bases from J, the gap between germline ends came to 18 bases. The CDR3 runs 16 residues. CDR3 sequence reads: CASSLQREDGAQPQHF. CDR3 sequence (DNA): TGTGCCAGCAGCTTGCAGCGAGAGGACGGTGCGCAGCCCCAGCATTTT.

V gene TRBV6-5 combines with J gene TRBJ1-1; D ambiguous. Trimming took 3 bases from V and 6 from J, leaving 5 bases between them. CDR1 MNHEY and CDR2 SVGAGI come from the germline V gene. This CDR3 spans 11 amino acids. The CDR3 nucleotides are TGTGCCAGCAGTTATGACGCTGAAGCTTTCTTT. It is translated as CASSYDAEAFF.

This clone appeared once. This chain connects TRBV11-2 to TRBJ2-1; TRBD2 matches at 7 bases. The ends lost 0 bases at V and 4 bases at J; junction bases unmatched: 12. The length of the CDR3 is 18 residues. Germline CDR1 SGHAT, CDR2 FQNNGV. This chain's CDR3 is CASSLEVFWRGSYNEQFF. Here the CDR3 DNA reads TGTGCCAGCAGCTTAGAGGTTTTTTGGCGGGGGTCTTACAATGAGCAGTTCTTC.

V gene TRBV14 combines with J gene TRBJ2-2; D gene ambiguous. The CDR3 consists of 13 residues. V lost 0 bases and J lost 3, with 2 bases in between. Germline V gives CDR1 SGHDN, CDR2 FVKESK. The CDR3 DNA reads TGTGCCAGCAGCCAAGATTACACCGGGGAGCTGTTTTTT. It yields the protein CASSQDYTGELFF.

The sample holds one count of this clone. The chain combines TRBV5-1 with TRBJ2-2; D not resolved. Looked up from germline, CDR1 is SGHRS and CDR2 is YFSETQ. The CDR3 sequence is 12 residues long. V lost 4 bases to trimming and J lost 5 bases, with 6 bases between them. This CDR3 reads CASSAETGELFF. The CDR3 DNA follows: TGCGCCAGCAGCGCAGAAACCGGGGAGCTGTTTTTT.

This chain links TRBV2 with TRBJ2-4; maybe TRBD1 (6 bases). Germline loops: CDR1 SNHLY, CDR2 FYNNEI. V was clipped by 2 bases and J by 3 bases, with 8 bases between them. The CDR3 has 14 amino acids. In DNA, the CDR3 is TGTGCCAGCAGTGAAAGGGGGTACAAAAACATTCAGTACTTC. Translated, it gives CASSERGYKNIQYF.

This clone showed up just once. The chain combines TRBV27 with TRBJ2-7; 7 bases match TRBD1. Trimming took 1 base from V and 7 from J; bases not matched to a gene: 10. This CDR3 is 15 amino acids long. CDR1 MNHEY and CDR2 SMNVEV come from the germline V gene (reference sequence). The CDR3 is CASSLYRGPNAEQYF. The CDR3 bases are TGTGCCAGCAGTTTATACAGGGGACCGAACGCAGAGCAGTACTTC.

CDR3 amino acids: CASSPQPDEQYF. The CDR3 coding sequence is TGTGCCAGCTCACCACAGCCGGACGAGCAGTACTTC. V and J are TRBV18 and TRBJ2-7; D ambiguous. Germline-derived CDR1 and CDR2 are KGHSH and LQKENI. V was trimmed by 1 base and J by 5 bases, leaving 6 bases between them. The CDR3 has 12 amino acids.

There are a few counts of this clone. V gene TRBV10-2 combines with J gene TRBJ2-1; 12 positions match TRBD2. V gave up 7 bases and J gave up 0 bases; unmatched junction bases: 1. Germline V gene sequence: CDR1 WSHSY, CDR2 SAAADI. There are 15 residues in the CDR3. CDR3 bases: TGCGCCAGCACTAGCGGGGGGGCCTCCTACAATGAGCAGTTCTTC. This sequence encodes CASTSGGASYNEQFF.

The rearrangement joins TRBV27 to TRBJ2-7; 7 bases fit TRBD1. The length of the CDR3 is 13 residues. The germline V gene encodes CDR1 MNHEY and CDR2 SMNVEV (reference sequence). V gave up 6 bases and J gave up 4 bases; unmatched junction bases: 6. This chain's CDR3 is CASSPGQLYEQYF. The CDR3 DNA is TGTGCCAGCAGCCCGGGACAGTTATACGAGCAGTACTTC.

The chain is built from TRBV7-2 and TRBJ2-7, with 8 positions matching TRBD1. The ends lost 5 bases at V and 1 base at J; junction bases unmatched: 4. The CDR3 runs to 14 residues. The V gene's germline CDR1 is SGHTA and CDR2 FQGNSA. The CDR3 bases are TGTGCCAGCAGCACTCGACAGGGGTCCTACGAGCAGTACTTC. Translated, it gives CASSTRQGSYEQYF.